The 15 T cell receptor beta chains below come from one sample, sequenced in a study of post-analysis software for immune sequencing data. Libraries were made from TCR beta cDNA, and they carried unique molecular identifiers. TCRdb re-called the PCR reads through MiXCR, storing one row per CDR3 protein. Of fewer than 850,000 distinct CDR3 sequences in the sample, roughly 27% were seen once. Overall study findings and caveats: Controls showed lower frequencies than patients for five TRBV segments, and TRBV5-6, TRBV5-1 and TRBV20-1 were among these.

These TCRs are of unknown antigen specificity. The sample was blood. Receptor source: a girl aged 5 to 17 with multiple sclerosis.

This chain links TRBV7-2 with TRBJ2-4; D might be TRBD2 (5 bases). The assigned J gene may be wrong: the sequence end matches TRBJ2-5 better. Germline V CDR1 and CDR2: SGHTA, FQGNSA. The CDR3 has 15 residues. For the CDR3, the DNA is TGTGCCAGCAGCTTAGTGGAAGGAGGCCAAGAGACCCAGTACTTC. Protein product: CASSLVEGGQETQYF.

This rearrangement joins TRBV5-1 to TRBJ2-3; 8 nucleotides match TRBD2. V lost 2 bases and J lost 2; bases outside the gene matches: 7. The CDR3 length is 16 residues. Per germline, CDR1 SGHRS and CDR2 YFSETQ. As DNA, the CDR3 is TGCGCCAGCAGCTTTCTTGAAGCGGGAGACACAGATACGCAGTATTTT. It yields the protein CASSFLEAGDTDTQYF.

The rearrangement links TRBV28 to TRBJ2-5; D remains ambiguous. CDR3 length: 13 residues. V was clipped by 8 bases and J by 4 bases, with 14 bases between them. Looked up from germline, CDR1 is MDHEN and CDR2 is SYDVKM. In DNA, the CDR3 is TGTGCCAGCGGCCGTGGCTTACGAGAGACCCAGTACTTC. Its translation is CASGRGLRETQYF.

This rearrangement joins TRBV7-2 to TRBJ2-5; D possibly corresponds to TRBD2 (6 bases). CDR1 is SGHTA, CDR2 FQGNSA, per germline. Trimming pared 4 bases from V and 1 base from J, leaving 19 bases between. The CDR3 spans 17 residues. Written as DNA, the CDR3 is TGTGCCAGCAGCTCCCCCGCCCGGGGCGGGATCCAAGAGACCCAGTACTTC. It codes for CASSSPARGGIQETQYF.

This clonotype was recorded many times. V and J are TRBV29-1 and TRBJ2-6; TRBD1 matches 7 bases. Per germline, CDR1 SQVTM and CDR2 ANQGSEA. J gave up 4 bases and V 7 bases, and 10 bases lay outside the gene matches. There are 15 residues in the CDR3. CDR3 sequence reads: CSATMTGLGANVLTF. CDR3 bases: TGCAGCGCAACAATGACAGGGTTGGGGGCCAACGTCCTGACTTTC.

The table lists this clonotype with a few counts. The chain is built from TRBV3-1 and TRBJ2-1; 10 bases agree with TRBD1. The CDR3 has 15 amino acids. V shed 4 bases and J 7 bases; nucleotides not matched to a gene: 7. The germline CDR1 and CDR2 sequences are LGHDT and YNNKEL (reference sequence). The CDR3 nucleotides are TGTGCCAGCAGCCTACCGGGACAGGGGTGGAATGAGCAGTTCTTC. It codes for CASSLPGQGWNEQFF.

The chain uses TRBV11-2 and TRBJ2-6; D gene unclear. Germline lookup yields CDR1 SGHAT and CDR2 FQNNGV. CDR3 size: 14 residues. V lost 7 bases and J lost 2, with 9 bases in between. This CDR3 reads CASKVGTGANVLTF. CDR3 sequence (DNA): TGTGCCAGCAAAGTGGGCACTGGGGCCAACGTCCTGACTTTC.

This chain joins TRBV4-1 and TRBJ1-2, with D perhaps TRBD1 (5 bases). Germline V gene lookup returns CDR1 MGHRA and CDR2 YSYEKL. V lost 0 bases to trimming and J lost 4 bases, with 12 bases between them. CDR3 length: 15 residues. The chain's CDR3 is CASSQDTQERYGYTF. Here the CDR3 DNA reads TGCGCCAGCAGCCAAGATACACAGGAGCGCTATGGCTACACCTTC.

The gene calls are TRBV10-3 and TRBJ2-7, with 9 bases identical to TRBD1. The V segment lost 6 bases and the J segment 2 bases; nucleotides outside the gene matches: 5. This CDR3 has 14 amino acids. CDR1 is ENHRY, CDR2 SYGVKD, per germline. CDR3 nucleotide sequence: TGTGCCATCAGGGGGACAGGGCGGACCTACGAGCAGTACTTC. Protein: CAIRGTGRTYEQYF.

This clonotype has ten or more counts. The gene calls are TRBV7-2 and TRBJ2-1, with 8 bases lining up with TRBD2. Germline CDR1 and CDR2: SGHTA and FQGNSA. The J segment lost 7 bases and the V segment lost 0 bases, leaving 5 bases of the junction unmatched. The CDR3 length is 15 residues. DNA of the CDR3: TGTGCCAGCAGCTTAGCGGGACTAGTTATTAATGAGCAGTTCTTC. This sequence encodes CASSLAGLVINEQFF.

This clonotype occurred many times. The rearrangement links TRBV2 to TRBJ2-3, with 12 bases lining up with TRBD2. This CDR3 is 18 amino acids long. With 7 bases clipped from V and 3 bases from J, the junction kept 14 bases outside the gene matches. Germline CDR1 reads SNHLY; CDR2 reads FYNNEI. The CDR3 DNA reads as TGTGCCAGCACCGGCGGGAGAGGACTAGCGGGAAGTACAGATACGCAGTATTTT. This codes for CASTGGRGLAGSTDTQYF.

This clonotype appeared a few times. The chain carries TRBV20-1 and TRBJ2-1; TRBD2 agrees at 10 bases. J gave up 9 bases and V 1 base, and 12 bases lay outside the gene matches. The CDR3 is made up of 16 amino acids. Germline assignment: CDR1 DFQATT and CDR2 SNEGSKA (reference sequence). The CDR3 here is CSARGIAGGPFGEQFF. In DNA form, the CDR3 reads TGCAGTGCTAGAGGAATAGCGGGGGGCCCATTTGGTGAGCAGTTCTTC.

This chain links TRBV20-1 with TRBJ1-5; D unclear. Germline CDR1 and CDR2: DFQATT and SNEGSKA (reference sequence). Trimming cost V 5 bases and J 0 bases, with 17 bases left between them. This CDR3 spans 16 amino acids. CDR3 residues: CSAFHFGGNSNQPQHF. The CDR3 DNA sequence: TGCAGTGCTTTTCATTTCGGAGGGAATAGCAATCAGCCCCAGCATTTT.

This clonotype was seen a few times. The chain is built from TRBV15 and TRBJ2-3; 8 bases align to TRBD2. The CDR3 covers 15 residues. V shed 7 bases and J 0 bases; nucleotides not matched to a gene: 6. The germline V gene has CDR1 LNHNV and CDR2 YYDKDF (reference sequence). The CDR3, as DNA: TGTGCCACCACCCCGGGAGGGGGAAGCACAGATACGCAGTATTTT. The encoded protein is CATTPGGGSTDTQYF.

The chain combines TRBV10-3 with TRBJ2-3; 14 bases match TRBD2. J lost 0 bases, V lost 9 bases, and 2 bases had no gene match. Germline V gives CDR1 ENHRY, CDR2 SYGVKD. The CDR3 consists of 15 residues. The CDR3 DNA reads TGTGCCATGGGGACTAGCGGGGGAAGCACAGATACGCAGTATTTT. Protein product: CAMGTSGGSTDTQYF.